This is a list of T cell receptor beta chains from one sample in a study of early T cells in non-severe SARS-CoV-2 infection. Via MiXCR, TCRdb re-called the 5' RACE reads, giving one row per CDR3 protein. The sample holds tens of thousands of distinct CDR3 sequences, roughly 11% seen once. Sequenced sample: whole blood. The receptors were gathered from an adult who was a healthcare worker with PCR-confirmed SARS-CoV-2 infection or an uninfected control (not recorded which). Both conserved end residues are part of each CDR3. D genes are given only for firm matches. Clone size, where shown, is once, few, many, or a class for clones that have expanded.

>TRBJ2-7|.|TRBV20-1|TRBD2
CSARDASGSISYEQYF
TGCAGTGCTAGAGATGCTAGCGGGAGTATTAGCTACGAGCAGTACTTC
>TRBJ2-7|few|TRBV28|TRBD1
CASSSGQGAQQYF
TGTGCCAGCAGTTCGGGACAGGGGGCTCAGCAGTACTTC
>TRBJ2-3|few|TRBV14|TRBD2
CASSQASGRGSTQYF
TGTGCCAGCAGCCAAGCGAGCGGGAGGGGGTCTACGCAGTATTTT
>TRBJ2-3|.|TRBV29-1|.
CSVGADTQYF
TGCAGCGTTGGGGCAGATACGCAGTATTTT
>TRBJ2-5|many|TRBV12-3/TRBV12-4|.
CAACHGVQETQYF
TGTGCGGCATGCCACGGCGTACAAGAGACCCAGTACTTC
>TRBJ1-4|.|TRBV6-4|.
CASSQETNEKLFF
TGTGCCAGCAGCCAGGAGACTAATGAAAAACTGTTTTTT
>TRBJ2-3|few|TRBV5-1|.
CASSFSNSPLDSPTDTQYF
TGCGCCAGCAGCTTTTCCAATAGCCCCCTGGACAGCCCAACAGATACGCAGTATTTT
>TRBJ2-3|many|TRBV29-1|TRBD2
CSVELADTQYF
TGCAGCGTCGAACTAGCGGATACGCAGTATTTT
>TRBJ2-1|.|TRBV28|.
CASCQSYNEQFF
TGTGCCAGCTGTCAGTCGTACAATGAGCAGTTCTTC
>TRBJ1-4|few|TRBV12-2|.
CASRRNLTGENEKLFF
TGTGCAAGTCGCCGAAACTTGACAGGGGAGAATGAAAAACTGTTTTTT
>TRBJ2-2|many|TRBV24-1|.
CATSDGGPNTGELFF
TGTGCCACCAGTGATGGAGGGCCTAACACCGGGGAGCTGTTTTTT
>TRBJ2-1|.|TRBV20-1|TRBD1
CSARDRTGGYGQFF
TGCAGTGCTAGAGATCGCACAGGGGGCTATGGGCAGTTCTTC
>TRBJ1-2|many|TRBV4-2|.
CASSQDTPAYGYTF
TGTGCCAGCAGCCAAGATACCCCAGCCTATGGCTACACCTTC
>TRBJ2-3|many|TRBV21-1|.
CASSRGKRGGTDTQYF
TGTGCCAGCAGCAGGGGGAAGCGGGGCGGAACAGATACGCAGTATTTT
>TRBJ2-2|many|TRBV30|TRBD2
CAWSVGGSVTGELFF
TGTGCCTGGAGTGTTGGCGGGAGCGTCACCGGGGAGCTGTTTTTT
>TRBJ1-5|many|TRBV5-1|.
CASSLAGGARQPQHF
TGCGCCAGCAGCTTGGCCGGAGGGGCTCGACAGCCCCAGCATTTT
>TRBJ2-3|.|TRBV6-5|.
CASSYAGRTDTQYF
TGTGCCAGCAGTTACGCCGGTCGCACAGATACGCAGTATTTT
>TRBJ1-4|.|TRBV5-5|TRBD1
CASSHPTGDEKLFF
TGTGCCAGCAGCCATCCCACAGGGGATGAAAAACTGTTTTTT
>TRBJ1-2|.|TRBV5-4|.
CASSSNQGLYGYTF
TGTGCCAGCAGCTCAAATCAGGGCCTATATGGCTACACCTTC
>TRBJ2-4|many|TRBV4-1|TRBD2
CASSQGLAGPLAKNIQYF
TGCGCCAGCAGCCAGGGACTAGCGGGGCCGTTAGCCAAAAACATTCAGTACTTC
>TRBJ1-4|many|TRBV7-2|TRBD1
CASSLGDRAHEKLFF
TGTGCCAGCAGCTTAGGGGACAGGGCTCATGAAAAACTGTTTTTT
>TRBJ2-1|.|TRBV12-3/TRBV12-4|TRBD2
CTSSLAGLAGDNEQFF
TGTACCAGCAGTTTAGCCGGACTAGCGGGGGACAATGAGCAGTTCTTC
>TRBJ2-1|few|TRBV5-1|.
CASSLAGNPSYNEQFF
TGCGCCAGCAGCTTGGCGGGAAACCCCTCCTACAATGAGCAGTTCTTC
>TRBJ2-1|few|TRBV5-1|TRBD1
CASTPQGQEGNEQFF
TGCGCCAGTACCCCCCAGGGACAGGAGGGCAATGAGCAGTTCTTC
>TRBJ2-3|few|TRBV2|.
CASSPTHPRWDTQYF
TGTGCCAGCAGTCCTACCCATCCGAGGTGGGATACGCAGTATTTT
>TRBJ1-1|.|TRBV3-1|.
CASSQVRVTEAFF
TGTGCCAGCAGCCAAGTGAGAGTTACTGAAGCTTTCTTT
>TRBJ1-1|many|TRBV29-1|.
CSVVNWNTEAFF
TGCAGCGTTGTTAATTGGAACACTGAAGCTTTCTTT
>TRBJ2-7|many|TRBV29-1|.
CSVAPTAAGQYF
TGCAGCGTTGCTCCCACCGCAGCCGGGCAGTACTTC
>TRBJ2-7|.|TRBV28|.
CVSTLGTLGYEQYF
TGTGTCAGCACCCTCGGGACCTTAGGCTACGAGCAGTACTTC
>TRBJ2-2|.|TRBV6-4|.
CASSPTGVDTGELFF
TGTGCCAGCAGTCCCACGGGAGTTGACACCGGGGAGCTGTTTTTT
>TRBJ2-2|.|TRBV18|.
CASSPLTGYTGELFF
TGTGCCAGCTCACCCTTAACAGGGTACACCGGGGAGCTGTTTTTT
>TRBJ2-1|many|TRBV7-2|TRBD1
CASSSDRGQYNEQFF
TGTGCCAGCAGCTCGGACAGGGGGCAGTACAATGAGCAGTTCTTC
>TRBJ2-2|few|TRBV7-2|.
CASSAAVGGIGELFF
TGTGCCAGCAGCGCCGCGGTAGGAGGGATCGGGGAGCTGTTTTTT
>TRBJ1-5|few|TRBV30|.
CAWSVGGANSNQPQHF
TGTGCCTGGAGTGTCGGGGGAGCAAATAGCAATCAGCCCCAGCATTTT
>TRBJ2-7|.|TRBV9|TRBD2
CASSSSGTTTYEQHF
TGTGCCAGCAGCTCCTCCGGGACTACCACCTACGAGCAGCACTTC
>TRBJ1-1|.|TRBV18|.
CASSPPSVNTEAFF
TGTGCCAGCTCACCACCGTCAGTGAACACTGAAGCTTTCTTT
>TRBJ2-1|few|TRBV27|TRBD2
CASSPGGSYNEQFF
TGTGCCAGCTCTCCGGGAGGCTCCTACAATGAGCAGTTCTTC
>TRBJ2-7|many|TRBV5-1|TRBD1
CASSYTGDEQYF
TGCGCCAGCAGTTATACAGGGGACGAGCAGTACTTC
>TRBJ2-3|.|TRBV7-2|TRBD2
CASSSPSSGRLDTQYF
TGTGCCAGCAGCTCCCCGAGCAGCGGGAGACTAGATACGCAGTATTTT
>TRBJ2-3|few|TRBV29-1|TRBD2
CSVEGLADTDTQYF
TGCAGCGTTGAGGGACTAGCGGACACAGATACGCAGTATTTT
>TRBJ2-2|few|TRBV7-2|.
CASSLVVSAGELFF
TGTGCCAGCAGCTTAGTAGTTTCGGCCGGGGAGCTGTTTTTT
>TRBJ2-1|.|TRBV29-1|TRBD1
CSARGQGYNEQFF
TGCAGCGCAAGGGGACAGGGTTACAATGAGCAGTTCTTC
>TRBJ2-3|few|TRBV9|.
CASSVEYTDTQYF
TGTGCCAGCAGCGTTGAGTACACAGATACGCAGTATTTT
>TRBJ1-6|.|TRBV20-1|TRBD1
CSAKQGAHNSPLHF
TGCAGTGCTAAACAGGGGGCGCACAATTCACCCCTCCACTTT